The 7 T cell receptor beta chains given below trace back to one sample, sequenced in a study of T cell repertoires in cytomegalovirus infection. TCRdb used MiXCR to reprocess the reads, holding one entry per CDR3 protein. The sample lists 300,000 or so distinct CDR3 sequences; under 30% were seen once. Sequences were obtained from PBMCs. All receptors derive from a human donor in good health (CMV status not recorded). Some clones in this sample may be carry-over from other donors' samples.

The chain employs TRBV28 and TRBJ1-5, with D possibly being TRBD1 (5 bases). This CDR3 contains 15 residues. V was shortened by 2 bases and J by 7 bases, with 15 bases between the two germline ends. Germline V CDR1 and CDR2: MDHEN, SYDVKM. DNA for the CDR3: TGTGCCAGCAGTTTACCCCCAGGGTTGGACCAGCCCCAGCATTTT. It yields the protein CASSLPPGLDQPQHF. Variable domain in full (rest from reference TRBV28 and TRBJ1-5): DVKVTQSSRYLVKRTGEKVFLECVQDMDHENMFWYRQDPGLGLRLIYFSYDVKMKEKGDIPEGYSVSREKKERFSLILESASTNQTSMYLCASSLPPGLDQPQHFGDGTRLSIL.

The chain combines TRBV2 with TRBJ2-2, with D perhaps matching TRBD2 (6 bases). Germline V gene data show CDR1 as SNHLY and CDR2 as FYNNEI. Trimming removed 2 bases at V and 8 bases at J, with 15 bases between. This CDR3 spans 15 amino acids. CDR3 in amino acids: CASSEPRDSIGELFF. CDR3 DNA sequence: TGTGCCAGCAGTGAACCCCGGGACTCGATTGGGGAGCTGTTTTTT. Combining the CDR3 with reference TRBV2 and TRBJ2-2 gives the whole variable domain EPEVTQTPSHQVTQMGQEVILRCVPISNHLYFYWYRQILGQKVEFLVSFYNNEISEKSEIFDDQFSVERPDGSNFTLKIRSTKLEDSAMYFCASSEPRDSIGELFFGEGSRLTVL.

There are many counts of this clonotype. The CDR3 nucleotides read TGTGCCAGCAGCTTAGGGCTAGCGGGGCCCAACGAGCAGTACTTC. This codes for CASSLGLAGPNEQYF. The chain employs TRBV7-2 and TRBJ2-7; 9 bases fit TRBD2. This CDR3 has 15 amino acids. Germline CDR1 SGHTA, CDR2 FQGNSA. V was pared by 1 base and J by 5 bases, with 6 bases of the junction left unmatched. Full variable domain (missing parts from reference TRBV7-2 and TRBJ2-7): GAGVSQSPSNKVTEKGKDVELRCDPISGHTALYWYRQSLGQGLEFLIYFQGNSAPDKSGLPSDRFSAERTGGSVSTLTIQRTQQEDSAVYLCASSLGLAGPNEQYFGPGTRLTVT.

This clonotype was seen many times. The chain joins TRBV7-2 to TRBJ1-6; D perhaps matches TRBD1 (5 bases). Germline V gene lookup returns CDR1 SGHTA and CDR2 FQGNSA. With 0 bases removed from V and 8 bases from J, the gap between germline ends came to 5 bases. The CDR3 consists of 13 residues. This CDR3 reads CASSLAGDSPLHF. CDR3 sequence (DNA): TGTGCCAGCAGCTTAGCAGGGGATTCACCCCTCCACTTT.

The chain employs TRBV28 and TRBJ2-7; 9 bases match TRBD1. The germline V gene encodes CDR1 MDHEN and CDR2 SYDVKM. Germline trimming cut 5 bases from V and 4 bases from J; bases unmatched to any gene: 6. The CDR3 is 14 residues long. CDR3 DNA: TGTGCCAGCAGTCACAGGGGGCTCGTTTACGAGCAGTACTTC. Amino acid sequence: CASSHRGLVYEQYF.

This clonotype was seen only a few times. The chain combines TRBV28 with TRBJ2-5; maybe TRBD2 (6 bases). The CDR3 totals 15 residues. Germline loops: CDR1 MDHEN, CDR2 SYDVKM. V was pared by 5 bases and J by 1 base, with 14 bases between. CDR3 nucleotides: TGTGCCAGCAGTAGGAGGGTGGCAATCCAAGAGACCCAGTACTTC. Encoded protein: CASSRRVAIQETQYF.

This clonotype was seen ten or more times. This sequence joins TRBV7-3 and TRBJ2-1; 8 bases match TRBD2. There are 15 residues in the CDR3. J gave up 0 bases and V 8 bases, and 6 bases lay outside the gene matches. Per germline, CDR1 SGHTA and CDR2 FQGTGA. CDR3 bases: TGTGCCAGCGGTGCGGGGGGAAGCTCCTACAATGAGCAGTTCTTC. Translation: CASGAGGSSYNEQFF.